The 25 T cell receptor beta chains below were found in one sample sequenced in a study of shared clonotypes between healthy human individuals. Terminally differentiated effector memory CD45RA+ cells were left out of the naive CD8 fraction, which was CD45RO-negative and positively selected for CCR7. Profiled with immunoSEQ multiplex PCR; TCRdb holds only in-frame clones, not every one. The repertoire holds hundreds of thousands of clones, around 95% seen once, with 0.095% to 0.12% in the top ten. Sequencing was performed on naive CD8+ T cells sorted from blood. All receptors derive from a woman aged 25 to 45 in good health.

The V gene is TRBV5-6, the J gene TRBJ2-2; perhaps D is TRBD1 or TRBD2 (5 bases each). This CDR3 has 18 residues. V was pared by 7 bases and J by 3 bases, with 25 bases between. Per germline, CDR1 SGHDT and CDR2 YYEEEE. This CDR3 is CASSFGTDGDGDTGELFF. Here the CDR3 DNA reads TGTGCCAGCTCCTTCGGCACTGACGGGGACGGGGACACCGGGGAGCTGTTTTTT. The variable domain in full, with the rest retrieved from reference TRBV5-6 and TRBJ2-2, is DAGVTQSPTHLIKTRGQQVTLRCSPKSGHDTVSWYQQALGQGPQFIFQYYEEEERQRGNFPDRFSGHQFPNYSSELNVNALLLGDSALYLCASSFGTDGDGDTGELFFGEGSRLTVL.

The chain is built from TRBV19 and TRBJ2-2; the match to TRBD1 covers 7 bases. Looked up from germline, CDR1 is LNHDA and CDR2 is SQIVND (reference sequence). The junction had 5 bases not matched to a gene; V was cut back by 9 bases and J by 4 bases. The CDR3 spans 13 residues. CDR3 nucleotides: TGTGCCAGCCAGGGGGTGGGCACCGGGGAGCTGTTTTTT. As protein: CASQGVGTGELFF.

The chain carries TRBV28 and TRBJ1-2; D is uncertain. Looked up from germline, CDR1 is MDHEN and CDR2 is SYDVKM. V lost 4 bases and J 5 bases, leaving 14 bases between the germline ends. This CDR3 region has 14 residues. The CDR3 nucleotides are TGTGCCAGCAGTTCGAACACCGTCCCGTATGGCTACACCTTC. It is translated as CASSSNTVPYGYTF.

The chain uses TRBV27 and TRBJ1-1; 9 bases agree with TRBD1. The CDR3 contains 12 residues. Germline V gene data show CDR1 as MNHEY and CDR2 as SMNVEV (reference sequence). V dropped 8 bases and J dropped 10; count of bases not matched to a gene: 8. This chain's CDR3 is CASQAGTGPAFF. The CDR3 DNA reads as TGTGCCAGCCAAGCCGGGACAGGGCCAGCTTTCTTT.

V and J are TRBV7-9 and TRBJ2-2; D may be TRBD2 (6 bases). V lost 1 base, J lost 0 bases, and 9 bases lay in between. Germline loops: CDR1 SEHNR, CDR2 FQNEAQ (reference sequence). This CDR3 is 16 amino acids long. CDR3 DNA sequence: TGTGCCAGCAGCTTAGTTATAGCGGCGAACACCGGGGAGCTGTTTTTT. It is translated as CASSLVIAANTGELFF.

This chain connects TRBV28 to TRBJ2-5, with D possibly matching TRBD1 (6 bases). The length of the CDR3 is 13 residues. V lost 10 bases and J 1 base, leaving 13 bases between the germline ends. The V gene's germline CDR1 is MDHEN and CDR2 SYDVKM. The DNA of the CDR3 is TGTGCCACCCAGGACAGCCTCCAAGAGACCCAGTACTTC. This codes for CATQDSLQETQYF.

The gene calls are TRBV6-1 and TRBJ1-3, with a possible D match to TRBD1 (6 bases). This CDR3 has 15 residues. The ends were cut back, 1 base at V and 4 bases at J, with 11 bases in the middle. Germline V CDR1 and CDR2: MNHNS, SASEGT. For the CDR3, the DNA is TGTGCCAGCAGTGAAGGGGACAATGGAGGAAACACCATATATTTT. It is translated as CASSEGDNGGNTIYF.

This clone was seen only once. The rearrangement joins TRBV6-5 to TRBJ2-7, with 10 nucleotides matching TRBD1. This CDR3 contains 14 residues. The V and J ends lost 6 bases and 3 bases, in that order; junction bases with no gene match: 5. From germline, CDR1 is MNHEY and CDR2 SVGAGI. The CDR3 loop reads CASSLRTGGYEQYF. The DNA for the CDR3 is TGTGCCAGCAGCCTCCGGACAGGGGGCTACGAGCAGTACTTC.

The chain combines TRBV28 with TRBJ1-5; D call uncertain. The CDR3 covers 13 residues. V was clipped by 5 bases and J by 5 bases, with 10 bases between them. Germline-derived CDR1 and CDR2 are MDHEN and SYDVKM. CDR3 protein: CASSRRQDQPQHF. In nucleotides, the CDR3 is TGTGCCAGCAGTCGTCGGCAAGATCAGCCCCAGCATTTT.

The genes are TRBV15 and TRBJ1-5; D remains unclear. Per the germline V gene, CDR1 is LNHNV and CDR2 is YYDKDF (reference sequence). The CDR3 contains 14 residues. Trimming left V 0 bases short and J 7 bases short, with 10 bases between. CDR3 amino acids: CATSREAPDQPQHF. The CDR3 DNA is TGTGCCACCAGCAGAGAGGCCCCGGACCAGCCCCAGCATTTT.

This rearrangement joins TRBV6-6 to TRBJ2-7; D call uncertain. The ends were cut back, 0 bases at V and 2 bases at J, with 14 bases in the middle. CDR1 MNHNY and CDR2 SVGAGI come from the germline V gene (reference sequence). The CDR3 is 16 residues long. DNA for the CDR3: TGTGCCAGCAGTTACTCGAGTCTGGACGCTGCCTACGAGCAGTACTTC. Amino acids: CASSYSSLDAAYEQYF.

The CDR3 sequence is CATSPRGLTEAFF. The CDR3 DNA sequence: TGTGCCACCAGCCCCCGTGGACTAACTGAAGCTTTCTTT. This chain joins TRBV15 and TRBJ1-1, with D uncertain. Trimming pared 5 bases from V and 5 bases from J, leaving 12 bases between. The CDR3 covers 13 residues. Germline V lookup: CDR1 LNHNV, CDR2 YYDKDF (reference sequence).

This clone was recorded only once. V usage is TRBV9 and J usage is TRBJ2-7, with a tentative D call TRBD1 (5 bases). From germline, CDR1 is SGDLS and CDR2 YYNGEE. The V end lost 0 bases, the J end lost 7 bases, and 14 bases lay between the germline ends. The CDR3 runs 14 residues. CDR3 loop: CASSVGGLTLEQYF. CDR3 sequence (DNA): TGTGCCAGCAGCGTAGGGGGCCTTACACTAGAGCAGTACTTC.

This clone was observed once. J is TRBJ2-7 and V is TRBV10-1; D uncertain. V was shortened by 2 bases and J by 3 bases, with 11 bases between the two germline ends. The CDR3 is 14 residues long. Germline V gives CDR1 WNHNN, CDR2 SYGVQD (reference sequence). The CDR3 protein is CASSEPRESYEQYF. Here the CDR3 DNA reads TGCGCCAGCAGTGAGCCCCGAGAGAGCTACGAGCAGTACTTC.

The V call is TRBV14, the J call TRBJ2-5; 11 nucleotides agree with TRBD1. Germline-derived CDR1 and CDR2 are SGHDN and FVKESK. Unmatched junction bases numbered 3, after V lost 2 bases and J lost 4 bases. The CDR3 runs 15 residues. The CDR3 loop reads CASSQWTGGLETQYF. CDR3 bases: TGTGCCAGCAGCCAATGGACAGGGGGCTTAGAGACCCAGTACTTC.

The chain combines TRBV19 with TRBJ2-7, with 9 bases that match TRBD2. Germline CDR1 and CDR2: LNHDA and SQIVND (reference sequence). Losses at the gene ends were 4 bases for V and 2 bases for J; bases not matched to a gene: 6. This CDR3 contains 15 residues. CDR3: CASSKGLAGTYEQYF. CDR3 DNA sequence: TGTGCCAGTAGTAAGGGTCTAGCGGGAACCTACGAGCAGTACTTC.

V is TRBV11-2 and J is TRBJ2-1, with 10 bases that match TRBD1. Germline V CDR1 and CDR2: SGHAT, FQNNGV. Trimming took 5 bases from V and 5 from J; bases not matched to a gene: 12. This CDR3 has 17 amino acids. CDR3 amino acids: CASSIRFRDRGNNEQFF. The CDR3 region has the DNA TGTGCCAGCAGCATAAGATTCCGGGACAGGGGTAACAATGAGCAGTTCTTC.

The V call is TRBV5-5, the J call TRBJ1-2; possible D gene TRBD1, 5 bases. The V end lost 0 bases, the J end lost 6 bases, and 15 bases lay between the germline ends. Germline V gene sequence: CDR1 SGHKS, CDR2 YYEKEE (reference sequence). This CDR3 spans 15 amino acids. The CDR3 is CASSLDGRGGNGYTF. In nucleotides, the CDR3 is TGTGCCAGCAGCTTGGATGGTCGCGGGGGGAATGGCTACACCTTC.

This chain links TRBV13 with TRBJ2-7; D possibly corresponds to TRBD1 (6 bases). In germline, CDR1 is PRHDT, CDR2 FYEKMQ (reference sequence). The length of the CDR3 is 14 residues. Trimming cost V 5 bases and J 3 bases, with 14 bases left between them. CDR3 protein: CASSPGIGGYEQYF. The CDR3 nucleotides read TGTGCCAGCAGCCCCGGGATAGGGGGCTACGAGCAGTACTTC. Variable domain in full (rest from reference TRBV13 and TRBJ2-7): AAGVIQSPRHLIKEKRETATLKCYPIPRHDTVYWYQQGPGQDPQFLISFYEKMQSDKGSIPDRFSAQQFSDYHSELNMSSLELGDSALYFCASSPGIGGYEQYFGPGTRLTVT.

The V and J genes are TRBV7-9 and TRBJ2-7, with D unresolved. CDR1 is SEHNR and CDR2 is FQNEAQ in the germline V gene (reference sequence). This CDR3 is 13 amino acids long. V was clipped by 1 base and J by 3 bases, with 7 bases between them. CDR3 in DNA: TGTGCCAGCAGCTTAGGGGTAGTCTACGAGCAGTACTTC. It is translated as CASSLGVVYEQYF.

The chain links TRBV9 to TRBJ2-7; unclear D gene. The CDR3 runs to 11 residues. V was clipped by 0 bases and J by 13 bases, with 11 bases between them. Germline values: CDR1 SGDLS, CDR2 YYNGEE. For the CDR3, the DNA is TGTGCCAGCAGCGTAGGCCCTGCGAGCTACTTC. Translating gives CASSVGPASYF.

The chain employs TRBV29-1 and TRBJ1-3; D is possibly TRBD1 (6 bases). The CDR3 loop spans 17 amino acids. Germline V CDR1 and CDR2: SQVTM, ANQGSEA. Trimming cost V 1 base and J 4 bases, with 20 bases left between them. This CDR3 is CSVEVDYRGARGNTIYF. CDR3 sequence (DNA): TGCAGCGTTGAAGTTGACTATAGGGGGGCGCGAGGAAACACCATATATTTT.

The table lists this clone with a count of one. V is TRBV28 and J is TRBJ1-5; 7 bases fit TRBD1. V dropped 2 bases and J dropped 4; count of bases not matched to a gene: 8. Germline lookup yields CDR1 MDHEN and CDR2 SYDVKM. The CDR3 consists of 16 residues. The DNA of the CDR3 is TGTGCCAGCAGTTTAGACGGGACAGATCTTAATCAGCCCCAGCATTTT. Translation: CASSLDGTDLNQPQHF.

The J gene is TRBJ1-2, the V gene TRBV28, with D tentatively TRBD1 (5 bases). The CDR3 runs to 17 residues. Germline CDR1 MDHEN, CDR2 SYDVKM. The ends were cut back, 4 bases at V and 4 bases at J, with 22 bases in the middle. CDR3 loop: CASSYRDHRGGAYGYTF. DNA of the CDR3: TGTGCCAGCAGTTACCGGGACCACAGAGGCGGGGCCTATGGCTACACCTTC.

The CDR3 sequence is CASSPGGGRLGNTIYF. The CDR3 DNA is TGTGCCAGCAGCCCGGGCGGGGGGAGACTTGGAAACACCATATATTTT. This sequence joins TRBV9 and TRBJ1-3, with D maybe TRBD1 (5 bases). The germline V and J ends were trimmed by 4 bases and 3 bases, with 17 bases remaining between them. There are 16 residues in the CDR3. Germline V gene lookup returns CDR1 SGDLS and CDR2 YYNGEE.